Shown below are 6 T cell receptor beta chains from a single sample sequenced in a study of blood T cell repertoires in COVID-19. Sequencing used immunoSEQ multiplex PCR; TCRdb keeps in-frame clones, though not all of them. Of 360,000 or so clones in the sample, roughly 87% were seen once. The source material was PBMCs or T cells enriched from blood (not recorded which). All receptors come from a woman in her 30s who had recovered from COVID-19.

V and J are TRBV18 and TRBJ1-1; D is uncertain. Trimming shortened V by 3 bases and J by 5 bases, and 13 bases separated the two germline ends. Germline CDR1 KGHSH, CDR2 LQKENI. CDR3 length: 14 residues. CDR3 in DNA: TGTGCCAGCTCACCTCAGGAGGGAGGGACTGAAGCTTTCTTT. This encodes CASSPQEGGTEAFF.

The chain carries TRBV27 and TRBJ1-2, with D perhaps TRBD1 (5 bases). Germline assignment: CDR1 MNHEY and CDR2 SMNVEV (reference sequence). The CDR3 has 14 residues. Trimming shortened V by 5 bases and J by 2 bases, and 12 bases separated the two germline ends. The CDR3 loop reads CASSPSTANYGYTF. In DNA form, the CDR3 reads TGTGCCAGCAGTCCCTCGACAGCAAACTATGGCTACACCTTC.

V is TRBV7-2 and J is TRBJ1-1, with TRBD1 as a possible D gene (5 bases). Germline V gene sequence: CDR1 SGHTA, CDR2 FQGNSA. Trimming took 2 bases from V and 3 from J, leaving 10 bases between them. The CDR3 extends over 14 amino acids. CDR3 coding DNA: TGTGCCAGCAGCTTAACGACAGATCACACTGAAGCTTTCTTT. Protein: CASSLTTDHTEAFF. Full variable domain (rest looked up from reference TRBV7-2 and TRBJ1-1): GAGVSQSPSNKVTEKGKDVELRCDPISGHTALYWYRQSLGQGLEFLIYFQGNSAPDKSGLPSDRFSAERTGGSVSTLTIQRTQQEDSAVYLCASSLTTDHTEAFFGQGTRLTVV.

The chain uses TRBV27 and TRBJ2-1; TRBD2 agrees at 11 bases. The CDR3 sequence is 17 residues long. CDR1 is MNHEY and CDR2 is SMNVEV in the germline V gene (reference sequence). V lost 6 bases, J lost 9 bases, and 16 bases stayed unmatched. The CDR3 DNA reads TGTGCCAGCAGAAATCCCCTACTAGCGGGAGAAATTAGTGAGCAGTTCTTC. Its translation is CASRNPLLAGEISEQFF.

This chain joins TRBV19 and TRBJ1-2, with D maybe TRBD1 (6 bases). V lost 4 bases, J lost 1 base, and 16 bases lay in between. CDR1 is LNHDA, CDR2 SQIVND, per germline (reference sequence). The CDR3 consists of 16 residues. CDR3 residues: CASSTGRTAINYGYTF. Here the CDR3 DNA reads TGTGCCAGTAGTACGGGAAGGACAGCAATTAACTATGGCTACACCTTC.

The chain employs TRBV30 and TRBJ1-6; D might be TRBD1 (5 bases). Germline V lookup: CDR1 GTSNPN, CDR2 SVGIG (reference sequence). This CDR3 has 14 amino acids. Trimming shortened V by 4 bases and J by 3 bases, and 10 bases separated the two germline ends. The CDR3 coding sequence is TGTGCCTGGATGGGGGGTTTCTATAATTCACCCCTCCACTTT. Its protein product is CAWMGGFYNSPLHF.